One and the same sample provided the 20 T cell receptor beta chains below, sequenced in a study of T cells in Graves' hyperthyroidism and ophthalmopathy. RNA transcripts provided the source from which TCR beta CDR3 regions were amplified. In the first-round RT-PCR of the TCR CDR3, the HTBI primer set was used. One entry per CDR3 protein results from TCRdb running MiXCR on the multiplex PCR reads. The table includes about 420,000 distinct CDR3 sequences, roughly 14% detected once. Sequenced sample: blood. The receptors originated from a woman between 18 and 30 years old with Graves' hyperthyroidism.

There are many counts of this clonotype. The chain is built from TRBV20-1 and TRBJ1-2; 8 bases are shared with TRBD1. CDR1 and CDR2 (germline): DFQATT, SNEGSKA (reference sequence). This CDR3 contains 12 residues. V shed 6 bases and J 8 bases; nucleotides not matched to a gene: 8. This CDR3 reads CSAKTGVVGYTF. CDR3 coding DNA: TGCAGTGCCAAGACAGGGGTCGTCGGCTACACCTTC.

This clonotype was found many times. The chain couples TRBV6-5 to TRBJ2-5; 9 bases are a match to TRBD2. Germline CDR1 is MNHEY and CDR2 is SVGAGI. The CDR3 runs 16 residues. V shed 2 bases and J 4 bases; nucleotides not matched to a gene: 8. CDR3 residues: CASSYRGKTSGETQYF. The CDR3 DNA is TGTGCCAGCAGTTACAGAGGGAAGACTAGCGGAGAGACCCAGTACTTC.

The table lists this clonotype with many counts. V gene TRBV18 combines with J gene TRBJ1-3; tentatively, D is TRBD1 (6 bases). Trimming removed 3 bases at V and 0 bases at J, with 12 bases between. The CDR3 extends over 16 amino acids. The V gene's germline CDR1 is KGHSH and CDR2 LQKENI. The chain's CDR3 is CASSPDSQYSGNTIYF. In DNA form, the CDR3 reads TGTGCCAGCTCACCGGACAGCCAGTACTCTGGAAACACCATATATTTT.

This clonotype was picked up many times. V is TRBV11-2 and J is TRBJ2-2; D uncertain. The V end lost 5 bases, the J end lost 6 bases, and 7 bases lay between the germline ends. Germline CDR1 SGHAT, CDR2 FQNNGV. The CDR3 has 12 amino acids. CDR3 region: CASSPLAGELFF. The CDR3 nucleotides are TGTGCCAGCAGCCCACTTGCCGGGGAGCTGTTTTTT. Complete variable domain (other parts from reference TRBV11-2 and TRBJ2-2): EAGVAQSPRYKIIEKRQSVAFWCNPISGHATLYWYQQILGQGPKLLIQFQNNGVVDDSQLPKDRFSAERLKGVDSTLKIQPAKLEDSAVYLCASSPLAGELFFGEGSRLTVL.

The chain carries TRBV20-1 and TRBJ2-6; TRBD1 matches at 7 bases. Germline CDR1 and CDR2: DFQATT and SNEGSKA (reference sequence). Trimming cost V 5 bases and J 1 base; bases outside gene matches: 5. The CDR3 totals 15 residues. The CDR3 loop is CSADPRGSGANVLTF. The CDR3 DNA is TGCAGTGCTGACCCCAGGGGGTCTGGGGCCAACGTCCTGACTTTC.

In its sample, this clonotype was seen many times. The V gene is TRBV4-1, the J gene TRBJ1-1; D uncertain. V gave up 2 bases and J gave up 4 bases, with 11 bases separating them. The CDR3 totals 14 residues. Germline CDR1 reads MGHRA; CDR2 reads YSYEKL. The CDR3 DNA sequence: TGCGCCAGCAGCCAACCCACACGGAGCACTGAAGCTTTCTTT. Its protein is CASSQPTRSTEAFF.

This clonotype was picked up a small number of times. This sequence joins TRBV5-5 and TRBJ1-6; no definite D call. The V end was cut by 0 bases, the J end by 3 bases, with 10 bases between. CDR1 and CDR2 from the germline V gene are SGHKS and YYEKEE (reference sequence). This CDR3 contains 16 residues. The CDR3 loop is CASSLGGTGYNSPLHF. In DNA form, the CDR3 reads TGTGCCAGCAGCTTGGGGGGAACGGGCTATAATTCACCCCTCCACTTT.

This clonotype was seen ten or more times. V and J are TRBV27 and TRBJ1-5; no clear D gene. V dropped 5 bases and J dropped 1 base, with 9 bases sitting between them. The CDR3 length is 14 residues. Germline values: CDR1 MNHEY, CDR2 SMNVEV (reference sequence). CDR3 in DNA: TGTGCCAGCAGTCAGTTCAGGAGCAATCAGCCCCAGCATTTT. Translated: CASSQFRSNQPQHF.

This clonotype came up many times. The chain carries TRBV6-1 and TRBJ2-7, with D perhaps given as TRBD1 or TRBD2 (5 bases each). This CDR3 comprises 13 residues. V was clipped by 7 bases and J by 2 bases, with 12 bases between them. Per germline, CDR1 MNHNS and CDR2 SASEGT. Here the CDR3 reads CASTTGRPYEQYF. The CDR3 DNA follows: TGTGCCAGCACCACGGGACGGCCCTACGAGCAGTACTTC.

This clonotype showed up just a few times. A much more abundant neighbour one base away suggests this may be a read error. V usage is TRBV6-1 and J usage is TRBJ1-5, with a weak D call TRBD1 (5 bases). Germline lookup yields CDR1 MNHNS and CDR2 SASEGT. CDR3 length equals 15 residues. V lost 6 bases to trimming and J lost 1 base, with 13 bases between them. The CDR3 here is CASRGPPESNQPQHF. DNA of the CDR3: TGTGCCAGCAGGGGACCCCCAGAGAGCAATCAGCCCCAGCATTTT.

There are many counts of this clonotype. The chain carries TRBV19 and TRBJ1-1; D gene unclear. Trimming left V 3 bases short and J 2 bases short, with 13 bases between. Germline V gives CDR1 LNHDA, CDR2 SQIVND (reference sequence). The CDR3 runs to 15 residues. Here the CDR3 DNA reads TGTGCCAGTAGTATCCGGGCATACTTAAACACTGAAGCTTTCTTT. This codes for CASSIRAYLNTEAFF.

This clonotype was seen ten or more times. The chain couples TRBV20-1 to TRBJ2-7; D uncertain. The CDR3 contains 13 residues. In germline, CDR1 is DFQATT, CDR2 SNEGSKA (reference sequence). V lost 4 bases to trimming and J lost 7 bases, with 17 bases between them. The CDR3 region is CSATPAASLEQYF. The CDR3 DNA sequence: TGCAGTGCTACCCCAGCAGCCTCTCTGGAGCAGTACTTC.

The V gene is TRBV19, the J gene TRBJ1-2; D gene ambiguous. Trimming stripped 8 bases from V and 5 bases from J, with 18 bases between. The CDR3 totals 14 residues. Germline lookup yields CDR1 LNHDA and CDR2 SQIVND (reference sequence). The CDR3 DNA follows: TGTGCCAGTTCCCTGGTTTATTCGCAATATGGCTACACCTTC. Protein sequence: CASSLVYSQYGYTF.

This clonotype was seen repeatedly, ten times or more. The chain joins TRBV20-1 to TRBJ2-7; 9 positions agree with TRBD1. Per the germline V gene, CDR1 is DFQATT and CDR2 is SNEGSKA (reference sequence). V lost 3 bases and J lost 5; bases outside the gene matches: 11. The CDR3 sequence is 15 residues long. The CDR3 nucleotides read TGCAGTGCTAGTGACGGCGGGACAGGGAGGGACGAGCAGTACTTC. It codes for CSASDGGTGRDEQYF.

This clonotype has a count of ten or more. This sequence joins TRBV12-3 or TRBV12-4 and TRBJ2-1, with 10 bases matching TRBD2. The junction had 12 bases not matched to a gene; V was cut back by 4 bases and J by 0 bases. The CDR3 consists of 19 residues. This CDR3 is CASSSTGIAGGSSYNEQFF. In DNA, the CDR3 is TGTGCCAGCAGTTCTACCGGGATAGCGGGGGGTAGCTCCTACAATGAGCAGTTCTTC.

With regard to this clonotype: This may come from a read error, since a much larger clone is one base off. The chain joins TRBV13 to TRBJ1-5; no clear D. The CDR3 spans 13 residues. From germline, CDR1 is PRHDT and CDR2 FYEKMQ (reference sequence). V lost 7 bases and J lost 5, with 12 bases in between. The CDR3 region is CASNRQLDQPQHF. CDR3 DNA sequence: TGTGCCAGCAACCGGCAACTGGATCAGCCCCAGCATTTT.

This clonotype was counted many times. This sequence joins TRBV7-2 and TRBJ2-7, with TRBD2 matching over 8 bases. The CDR3 is made up of 14 amino acids. The trim removed 4 bases at V and 3 bases at J, leaving 5 bases unmatched. Germline V gene sequence: CDR1 SGHTA, CDR2 FQGNSA. The CDR3 region has the DNA TGTGCCAGCAGCTCCCCTAGCGGGTACTACGAGCAGTACTTC. Encoded protein: CASSSPSGYYEQYF.

This clonotype appeared many times. This chain uses TRBV12-3 or TRBV12-4 with TRBJ2-3; 9 nucleotides agree with TRBD2. The CDR3 has 15 amino acids. V was pared by 1 base and J by 2 bases, with 1 base of the junction left unmatched. Here the CDR3 reads CASSLVAGDTDTQYF. In DNA, the CDR3 is TGTGCCAGCAGTTTAGTAGCGGGGGACACAGATACGCAGTATTTT.

This clonotype was seen repeatedly, ten times or more. The chain carries TRBV3-1 and TRBJ2-7; D remains ambiguous. Per germline, CDR1 LGHDT and CDR2 YNNKEL (reference sequence). This CDR3 has 13 amino acids. Trimming removed 3 bases from V and 2 bases from J, with 8 bases in between. CDR3 bases: TGTGCCAGCAGCCATTCTGGCCCCTACGAGCAGTACTTC. Protein: CASSHSGPYEQYF.

This clonotype was counted at least ten times. The V call is TRBV2, the J call TRBJ2-2, with 11 bases matching TRBD2. Germline V gives CDR1 SNHLY, CDR2 FYNNEI. This CDR3 spans 15 amino acids. V shed 3 bases and J 6 bases; nucleotides not matched to a gene: 3. The CDR3 sequence is CASSEVAGGPGELFF. The CDR3 bases are TGTGCCAGCAGTGAGGTAGCGGGAGGGCCCGGGGAGCTGTTTTTT.